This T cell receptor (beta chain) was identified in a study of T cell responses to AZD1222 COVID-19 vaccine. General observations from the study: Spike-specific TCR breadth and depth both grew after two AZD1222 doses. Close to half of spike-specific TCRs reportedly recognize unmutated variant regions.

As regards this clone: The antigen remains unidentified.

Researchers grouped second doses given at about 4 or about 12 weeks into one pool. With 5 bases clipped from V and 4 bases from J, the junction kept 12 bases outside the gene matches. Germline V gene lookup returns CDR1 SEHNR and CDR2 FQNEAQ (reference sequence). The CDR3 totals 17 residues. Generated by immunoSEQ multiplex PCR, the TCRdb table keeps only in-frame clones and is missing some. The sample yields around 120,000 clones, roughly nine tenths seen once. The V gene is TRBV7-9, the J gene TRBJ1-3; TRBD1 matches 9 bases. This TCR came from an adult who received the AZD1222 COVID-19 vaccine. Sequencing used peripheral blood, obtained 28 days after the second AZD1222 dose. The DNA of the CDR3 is TGTGCCAGCAGCGCCTCCGGGACAGGGAGCTCAGGAAACACCATATATTTT. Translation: CASSASGTGSSGNTIYF.